The entry that follows covers one T cell receptor beta chain sequence. The antigen remains undetermined. The sample belongs to a study of T cells in Graves' hyperthyroidism and ophthalmopathy. Study outcomes and limitations: Most expanded thyroid clonotypes above 0.001 recurred in blood.

The CDR3 consists of 15 residues. Per germline, CDR1 MNHEY and CDR2 SVGAGI. The V and J ends lost 0 bases and 7 bases respectively, with 10 bases between them. Amplified regions were TCR beta CDR3 sequences from RNA transcripts. A set of HTBI primers served as the primers for a first-round RT-PCR of the TCR CDR3. TCRdb fed the multiplex PCR reads into MiXCR, producing one record per CDR3 protein. The table includes about 98,000 distinct CDR3 sequences, roughly 39% detected once. The authors deemed Graves' hyperthyroidism stable absent ophthalmopathy progression within 18 months. Newly diagnosed hyperthyroidism, duration under 2 months, in patients aged 18 to 65. It was uncontrolled infection, other autoimmune disease, pregnancy or lactation that excluded patients.

The sample comprised peripheral blood or thyroid tissue (not recorded which). This receptor was taken from a woman aged 25 to 39 with Graves' hyperthyroidism. The chain has TRBV6-5 and TRBJ1-6; no clear D gene. The CDR3 nucleotides are TGTGCCAGCAGTTACTCGATTTCGAAAAATTCACCCCTCCACTTT. The encoded protein is CASSYSISKNSPLHF.